The 10 T cell receptor beta chains in this list originate from one sample, sequenced in a study of T cell repertoires in cytomegalovirus infection (dated by TCRdb to about 2019). Sequencer: Illumina HiSeq 1500. The public reads were run again by TCRdb, first through fastp at Q25 and then through MiXCR, and only productive beta chains were kept. Rows with a matching CDR3 protein are joined into one entry that keeps the most common DNA and genes. Present in this sample are some 150,000 distinct CDR3 sequences, about 31% of which were seen just once. Of the sample, roughly half is held by the ten largest clones. The sample's treatment or condition, from its label and the paper: in vitro stimulation with specific CMV peptide epitopes to enrich CMV-specific T cells. The antigens of these receptors remain unknown. Sequencing was performed on CD8+ T cells from cultured PBMCs, taken from culture after CMV antigen stimulation. The receptor source for this set is a human donor in good health (CMV status not recorded). Some clones in this sample may be carry-over from other donors' samples.

J is TRBJ2-7 and V is TRBV27; D perhaps matches TRBD1 (6 bases). The germline V gene encodes CDR1 MNHEY and CDR2 SMNVEV (reference sequence). The CDR3 contains 13 residues. V lost 3 bases and J lost 2, with 8 bases in between. CDR3 sequence (DNA): TGTGCCAGCAGTTTTACAGGGACCTACGAGCAGTACTTC. Its protein product is CASSFTGTYEQYF.

In this sample, this clonotype turned up many times. J is TRBJ2-1 and V is TRBV7-9; D is undetermined. Germline V gene sequence: CDR1 SEHNR, CDR2 FQNEAQ (reference sequence). Trimming took off 7 bases at V and 1 base at J, with 17 bases between the two ends. CDR3 size: 16 residues. The CDR3 sequence: CASTIPGAPSYNEQFF. CDR3 DNA: TGTGCCAGCACCATCCCAGGAGCGCCGTCCTACAATGAGCAGTTCTTC. The full variable domain, completed using reference TRBV7-9 and TRBJ2-1, is DTGVSQNPRHKITKRGQNVTFRCDPISEHNRLYWYRQTLGQGPEFLTYFQNEAQLEKSRLLSDRFSAERPKGSFSTLEIQRTEQGDSAMYLCASTIPGAPSYNEQFFGPGTRLTVL.

The rearrangement uses TRBV28 and TRBJ1-2, with unresolved D. The CDR3 length is 13 residues. V was pared by 2 bases and J by 6 bases, with 10 bases between. The germline V gene encodes CDR1 MDHEN and CDR2 SYDVKM. The CDR3 reads CASSLAGNDGYTF. The CDR3, as DNA: TGTGCCAGCAGTTTAGCGGGGAACGATGGCTACACCTTC.

This clonotype was detected many times. The V gene is TRBV27, the J gene TRBJ2-1; D uncertain. V lost 2 bases, J lost 10 bases, and 6 bases lay in between. CDR3 length: 11 amino acids. Per germline, CDR1 MNHEY and CDR2 SMNVEV (reference sequence). The chain's CDR3 is CASSLGMEQFF. DNA for the CDR3: TGTGCCAGCAGTTTAGGGATGGAGCAGTTCTTC.

Ten or more counts support this clonotype. This chain joins TRBV28 and TRBJ2-7; 8 bases map to TRBD2. Looked up from germline, CDR1 is MDHEN and CDR2 is SYDVKM. The V and J ends lost 4 bases and 2 bases, in that order; junction bases with no gene match: 7. There are 15 residues in the CDR3. CDR3: CASSSLSGEPYEQYF. The DNA for the CDR3 is TGTGCCAGCAGTTCCCTTAGCGGGGAGCCCTACGAGCAGTACTTC.

This clonotype was detected ten times or more. The chain has TRBV7-9 and TRBJ2-3; D is perhaps TRBD2 (6 bases). CDR1 and CDR2 (germline): SEHNR, FQNEAQ (reference sequence). V was shortened by 5 bases and J by 4 bases, with 13 bases between the two germline ends. The CDR3 is 14 residues long. CDR3 amino acids: CASSPSGGADTQYF. The CDR3 DNA follows: TGTGCCAGCAGCCCGTCCGGGGGAGCAGATACGCAGTATTTT. Full variable domain (missing parts from reference TRBV7-9 and TRBJ2-3): DTGVSQNPRHKITKRGQNVTFRCDPISEHNRLYWYRQTLGQGPEFLTYFQNEAQLEKSRLLSDRFSAERPKGSFSTLEIQRTEQGDSAMYLCASSPSGGADTQYFGPGTRLTVL.

In DNA form, the CDR3 reads TGCAGTGCTAGAGATCTGGGGGCATCCTACAATGAGCAGTTCTTC. Translating it yields CSARDLGASYNEQFF. The chain recombines TRBV20-1 with TRBJ2-1, with D maybe TRBD1 (6 bases). Germline values: CDR1 DFQATT, CDR2 SNEGSKA (reference sequence). V lost 0 bases and J lost 1, with 10 bases in between. The CDR3 runs to 15 residues.

This clonotype has more than one count but fewer than ten. This chain connects TRBV7-9 to TRBJ2-7; D call uncertain. Per germline, CDR1 SEHNR and CDR2 FQNEAQ (reference sequence). CDR3 size: 12 residues. The V and J ends lost 2 bases and 5 bases respectively, with 7 bases between them. The CDR3 loop reads CASSLIDDEQYF. The CDR3 region has the DNA TGTGCCAGCAGCTTAATTGACGACGAGCAGTACTTC. Together with reference TRBV7-9 and TRBJ2-7, the CDR3 gives the full variable domain: DTGVSQNPRHKITKRGQNVTFRCDPISEHNRLYWYRQTLGQGPEFLTYFQNEAQLEKSRLLSDRFSAERPKGSFSTLEIQRTEQGDSAMYLCASSLIDDEQYFGPGTRLTVT.

The V and J genes are TRBV7-6 and TRBJ2-2; 13 bases fit TRBD2. V lost 4 bases, J lost 7 bases, and 12 bases stayed unmatched. CDR1 is SGHVS and CDR2 is FNYEAQ in the germline V gene. The CDR3 consists of 18 residues. In DNA form, the CDR3 reads TGTGCCAGCAGCTCCCGACTAGCGGGGGGTCCCTTTGGCGGGGAGCTGTTTTTT. Protein product: CASSSRLAGGPFGGELFF. The full variable domain, with the rest looked up from reference TRBV7-6 and TRBJ2-2, is GAGVSQSPRYKVTKRGQDVALRCDPISGHVSLYWYRQALGQGPEFLTYFNYEAQQDKSGLPNDRFSAERPEGSISTLTIQRTEQRDSAMYRCASSSRLAGGPFGGELFFGEGSRLTVL.

V is TRBV7-2 and J is TRBJ1-1, with D tentatively TRBD1 (5 bases). Germline CDR1 reads SGHTA; CDR2 reads FQGNSA. Trimming cost V 2 bases and J 4 bases, with 8 bases left between them. The CDR3 contains 13 residues. The CDR3 spells CASSLQGVTEAFF. The DNA of the CDR3 is TGTGCCAGCAGCTTACAGGGTGTCACTGAAGCTTTCTTT. The full variable domain, completed using reference TRBV7-2 and TRBJ1-1, is GAGVSQSPSNKVTEKGKDVELRCDPISGHTALYWYRQSLGQGLEFLIYFQGNSAPDKSGLPSDRFSAERTGGSVSTLTIQRTQQEDSAVYLCASSLQGVTEAFFGQGTRLTVV.